A single sample is the source of the 2 T cell receptor beta chains below, sequenced in a study of beta chain features in type 1 diabetes. As every portion of the isolated RNA was reverse transcribed, the sequencing read expressed TCRB transcripts. TCRdb keeps only in-frame clones here, not all; method: immunoSEQ multiplex PCR. The sample has 680,000 or so clones, roughly 15% seen once. Specimen: naive CD4+ T cells from blood. These receptor sequences come from a man aged 18 to 30 in good health.

The chain uses TRBV7-9 and TRBJ1-2, with TRBD1 identical over 8 bases. The CDR3 runs to 13 residues. Germline values: CDR1 SEHNR, CDR2 FQNEAQ (reference sequence). The V gene end was trimmed by 3 bases and the J gene end by 6 bases; junction bases not matched to a gene: 3. The CDR3 is CASSFDRGDGYTF. The CDR3 DNA follows: TGTGCCAGCAGCTTCGACAGGGGCGATGGCTACACCTTC.

As regards this clone: The germline gene is not matched at one end of the junction; a read error may be the cause. This sequence joins TRBV7-6 and TRBJ1-3; D is possibly TRBD1 (6 bases). Per the germline V gene, CDR1 is SGHVS and CDR2 is FNYEAQ. CDR3 length: 14 amino acids. CDR3 region: CASSGGQPGNTIYF. In DNA, the CDR3 is TGTGCCAGCAGCGGAGGACAGCCTGGGAACACCATATATTTT.